This entry lists 21 T cell receptor beta chains sequenced from one sample in a study of monozygotic twins with cystic fibrosis. Libraries were prepared by immunoSEQ multiplex PCR; TCRdb keeps only in-frame clonotypes and omits some of them. Of 39,000 or so clones detected, about 90% appear once; the ten largest clones hold 0.19%. The material sequenced was blood. These receptors were taken from a boy aged 2-9 years with cystic fibrosis.

V gene TRBV2 combines with J gene TRBJ2-7; D is uncertain. The germline gives CDR1 SNHLY, CDR2 FYNNEI. The V end lost 2 bases, the J end lost 3 bases, and 5 bases lay between the germline ends. The CDR3 contains 12 residues. The CDR3 protein is CASSESIYEQYF. DNA of the CDR3: TGTGCCAGCAGTGAATCTATCTACGAGCAGTACTTC.

The J gene is TRBJ2-7, the V gene TRBV6-5; D tentatively fits TRBD1 or TRBD2 (6 bases each). The CDR3 is made up of 14 amino acids. Germline values: CDR1 MNHEY, CDR2 SVGAGI. The germline V and J ends were trimmed by 2 bases and 4 bases, with 12 bases remaining between them. The CDR3 region is CASSYTGAGYEQYF. The CDR3 nucleotides are TGTGCCAGCAGTTACACGGGGGCCGGGTACGAGCAGTACTTC.

This rearrangement joins TRBV7-6 to TRBJ2-7; 9 nucleotides line up with TRBD1. This CDR3 contains 14 residues. V shed 4 bases, J shed 5 bases, and the junction held 6 bases outside the gene matches. Germline V lookup: CDR1 SGHVS, CDR2 FNYEAQ. DNA of the CDR3: TGTGCCAGCAGCTCTGGACAGGGGCATCACGAGCAGTACTTC. Amino acid sequence: CASSSGQGHHEQYF.

The rearrangement joins TRBV4-3 to TRBJ1-3; a possible D gene is TRBD1 (6 bases). CDR1 is LGHNA and CDR2 is YSLEER in the germline V gene. The V gene lost 3 bases and the J gene lost 2 bases, with 11 bases spanning the gap. The CDR3 sequence is 15 residues long. CDR3 sequence: CASSHNRETGNTIYF. The CDR3 DNA is TGCGCCAGCAGCCACAACAGGGAAACTGGAAACACCATATATTTT.

This rearrangement joins TRBV5-6 to TRBJ1-5; 11 bases are shared with TRBD1. V was pared by 4 bases and J by 3 bases, with 6 bases of the junction left unmatched. Germline V gives CDR1 SGHDT, CDR2 YYEEEE. The CDR3 totals 16 residues. The DNA of the CDR3 is TGTGCCAGCAGCCTAGCCGGACAGGGGGCCAATCAGCCCCAGCATTTT. This sequence encodes CASSLAGQGANQPQHF.

The chain is built from TRBV19 and TRBJ1-1, with a possible D match to TRBD1 (6 bases). Trimming stripped 3 bases from V and 11 bases from J, with 19 bases between. The CDR3 is made up of 14 amino acids. Looked up from germline, CDR1 is LNHDA and CDR2 is SQIVND (reference sequence). Written as DNA, the CDR3 is TGTGCCAGTAGTATCGCGGGGGGCCTATCGGGGGCTTTCTTT. Its protein product is CASSIAGGLSGAFF.

The chain is built from TRBV11-3 and TRBJ1-2; 7 bases match TRBD1. The CDR3 runs 13 residues. With V trimmed by 6 bases and J by 5 bases, 6 bases remained unmatched. The V gene's germline CDR1 is SGHNT and CDR2 YENEEA. For the CDR3, the DNA is TGTGCCAGCAGACGGGACAGTGAATATGGCTACACCTTC. Encoded protein: CASRRDSEYGYTF.

This chain connects TRBV19 to TRBJ2-7, with TRBD1 matching 8 bases. The CDR3 has 15 residues. V lost 4 bases and J lost 3; bases outside the gene matches: 8. CDR1 and CDR2 from the germline V gene are LNHDA and SQIVND (reference sequence). DNA of the CDR3: TGTGCCAGTAGTAGTTATGAGGGACAGGACTACGAGCAGTACTTC. As protein: CASSSYEGQDYEQYF.

The genes are TRBV9 and TRBJ2-6; 11 bases agree with TRBD1. V lost 1 base and J lost 4; bases outside the gene matches: 13. This CDR3 comprises 20 residues. The germline V gene encodes CDR1 SGDLS and CDR2 YYNGEE. The DNA of the CDR3 is TGTGCCAGCAGCGTATCACGGGTTGCGGACAGGGGGCACGGGGCCAACGTCCTGACTTTC. Translated: CASSVSRVADRGHGANVLTF.

The rearrangement joins TRBV4-3 to TRBJ2-1; D might be TRBD1 or TRBD2, each matching 6 bases. CDR1 is LGHNA and CDR2 is YSLEER in the germline V gene. This CDR3 contains 15 residues. Trimming took off 2 bases at V and 8 bases at J, with 16 bases between the two ends. CDR3: CASSQHRGRVDEQFF. The CDR3, as DNA: TGCGCCAGCAGCCAACACCGGGGGCGGGTCGATGAGCAGTTCTTC.

The chain has TRBV6-4 and TRBJ1-3; D is unclear. The germline V gene has CDR1 MRHNA and CDR2 SNTAGT. CDR3 length equals 15 residues. V was shortened by 2 bases and J by 0 bases, with 8 bases between the two germline ends. The CDR3 nucleotides are TGTGCCAGCAGTGACAGGGAAGGCTCTGGAAACACCATATATTTT. Translation gives CASSDREGSGNTIYF.

This chain connects TRBV29-1 to TRBJ1-2, with no clear D. The CDR3 spans 13 residues. The V end was cut by 2 bases, the J end by 7 bases, with 14 bases between. From germline, CDR1 is SQVTM and CDR2 ANQGSEA. CDR3 coding DNA: TGCAGCGTTGAACTAGGGCGGTACCGTGGCTACACCTTC. Amino acids: CSVELGRYRGYTF.

The chain has TRBV7-2 and TRBJ2-3; D unresolved. This CDR3 contains 11 residues. Germline assignment: CDR1 SGHTA and CDR2 FQGNSA. V was clipped by 3 bases and J by 6 bases, with 4 bases between them. For the CDR3, the DNA is TGTGCCAGCAGCTTGAGGGATACGCAGTATTTT. Protein sequence: CASSLRDTQYF.

The chain is built from TRBV5-6 and TRBJ2-5, with D perhaps matching TRBD1 or TRBD2 (5 bases each). In germline, CDR1 is SGHDT, CDR2 YYEEEE. The length of the CDR3 is 16 residues. Trimming removed 4 bases at V and 3 bases at J, with 19 bases between. CDR3 amino acids: CASSPGTGLGKETQYF. DNA of the CDR3: TGTGCCAGCAGCCCGGGGACGGGCTTGGGCAAAGAGACCCAGTACTTC.

CDR3 nucleotides: TGTGCTACACAGGGCCGGAGCTCCTACGAGCAGTACTTC. This translates into CATQGRSSYEQYF. The V call is TRBV7-9, the J call TRBJ2-7; TRBD1 is a possible D gene (6 bases). CDR1 and CDR2 (germline): SEHNR, FQNEAQ (reference sequence). The CDR3 totals 13 residues.

The genes are TRBV7-2 and TRBJ1-5, with 11 nucleotides matching TRBD1. Germline V gene lookup returns CDR1 SGHTA and CDR2 FQGNSA. The CDR3 is 15 residues long. Unmatched junction bases numbered 6, after V lost 5 bases and J lost 6 bases. DNA for the CDR3: TGTGCCAGCAGCGCCGGGACAGGGGGTTCTCAGCCCCAGCATTTT. Encoded protein: CASSAGTGGSQPQHF.

CDR3: CASSLGGGDNQPQHF. The CDR3 bases are TGTGCCAGCAGCCTGGGGGGCGGGGATAATCAGCCCCAGCATTTT. V usage is TRBV5-6 and J usage is TRBJ1-5; D is perhaps TRBD1 (6 bases). The CDR3 covers 15 residues. V lost 4 bases and J 4 bases, leaving 15 bases between the germline ends. CDR1 is SGHDT, CDR2 YYEEEE, per germline.

This chain uses TRBV5-6 with TRBJ1-5, with a weak D call TRBD1 (6 bases). Germline values: CDR1 SGHDT, CDR2 YYEEEE. Trimming pared 4 bases from V and 2 bases from J, leaving 13 bases between. CDR3 length: 15 amino acids. CDR3 bases: TGTGCCAGCAGCCCAGGGGCGATGGGCAATCAGCCCCAGCATTTT. It yields the protein CASSPGAMGNQPQHF.

This clone was detected only a few times. The V call is TRBV19, the J call TRBJ1-1; D not resolved. CDR3 length equals 13 residues. From germline, CDR1 is LNHDA and CDR2 SQIVND (reference sequence). V lost 11 bases, J lost 1 base, and 14 bases lay in between. CDR3 sequence reads: CAGPSGGNTEAFF. In DNA, the CDR3 is TGTGCCGGGCCCAGCGGCGGGAACACTGAAGCTTTCTTT.

The chain has TRBV20-1 and TRBJ2-2; 7 bases fit TRBD1. CDR3 length: 11 amino acids. Germline V lookup: CDR1 DFQATT, CDR2 SNEGSKA (reference sequence). In DNA form, the CDR3 reads TGCTGCGACAGGGCTACCGGGGAGCTGTTTTTT. Encoded protein: CCDRATGELFF.

V usage is TRBV6-5 and J usage is TRBJ1-2; no definite D call. Trimming shortened V by 0 bases and J by 3 bases, and 8 bases separated the two germline ends. The CDR3 loop spans 14 amino acids. The germline V gene has CDR1 MNHEY and CDR2 SVGAGI. The chain's CDR3 is CASSYSKPYYGYTF. CDR3 sequence (DNA): TGTGCCAGCAGTTACTCAAAGCCGTACTATGGCTACACCTTC.